This entry lists 15 T cell receptor beta chains sequenced from one sample in a study of blood T cells in healthy people across ages. The second PCR ran about 7 to 12 cycles with a sample-barcoded 5' primer and J-beta primers. Each CDR3 protein gets one entry after TCRdb re-called the 5' RACE reads with MiXCR. The sample lists about 1.7 million distinct CDR3 sequences, 28% seen once, with roughly 8.2% in the top ten. The sequenced sample was blood. These receptors were obtained from a woman in her thirties in good health.

There are many counts of this clonotype. The chain is built from TRBV12-3 or TRBV12-4 and TRBJ1-2, with D tentatively TRBD1 (5 bases). Trimming cost V 2 bases and J 2 bases, with 6 bases left between them. This CDR3 region has 13 residues. In DNA form, the CDR3 reads TGTGCCAGCAGTTTACCAGGGAACTATGGCTACACCTTC. Protein: CASSLPGNYGYTF.

This clonotype was detected once. A much larger clone sits a single nucleotide away, making a read error possible. This rearrangement joins TRBV7-9 to TRBJ1-2; D not resolved. The CDR3 contains 13 residues. Germline CDR1 is SEHNR and CDR2 is FQNEAQ (reference sequence). The CDR3 sequence: CGSSLAANYGYTF. In DNA form, the CDR3 reads TGTGGCAGCAGCTTAGCGGCTAACTATGGCTACACCTTC.

This chain connects TRBV29-1 to TRBJ1-1, with D perhaps TRBD1 (6 bases). Deletions cut 7 bases from V and 4 bases from J, with 16 bases between. The CDR3 contains 13 residues. Germline CDR1 is SQVTM and CDR2 is ANQGSEA. The CDR3 sequence is CSETTGIGTEAFF. In nucleotides, the CDR3 is TGCAGCGAAACTACAGGGATCGGCACTGAAGCTTTCTTT.

In this sample, this clonotype turned up once. The rearrangement joins TRBV11-2 to TRBJ2-7; D is possibly TRBD1 (5 bases). Trimming cost V 7 bases and J 6 bases, with 25 bases left between them. This CDR3 has 16 residues. Germline lookup yields CDR1 SGHAT and CDR2 FQNNGV. The CDR3 sequence is CASTKLGWGEFLEQYF. The DNA of the CDR3 is TGTGCCAGCACCAAGCTCGGGTGGGGCGAGTTCCTCGAGCAGTACTTC.

Note on this clonotype: A much larger clone lies one base from this, so it may be a read error. The chain joins TRBV6-1 to TRBJ2-7; either TRBD1 or TRBD2 may fit D (5 bases each). Germline loops: CDR1 MNHNS, CDR2 SASEGT. The CDR3 extends over 15 amino acids. The DNA for the CDR3 is TGTGCCGGCAGTGAAGCCGGGACGGAGGCCTACGAGCAGTACTTC. Residues: CAGSEAGTEAYEQYF.

V gene TRBV7-9 combines with J gene TRBJ2-7; D unclear. Trimming took off 4 bases at V and 5 bases at J, with 18 bases between the two ends. The CDR3 covers 15 residues. Looked up from germline, CDR1 is SEHNR and CDR2 is FQNEAQ (reference sequence). The CDR3 sequence: CASSSPAPRVDEQYF. The CDR3 nucleotides are TGTGCCAGCAGCTCCCCGGCCCCAAGGGTTGACGAGCAGTACTTC.

This clonotype was found many times. The genes are TRBV5-6 and TRBJ2-7; 8 bases align to TRBD1. The CDR3 totals 16 residues. Germline loops: CDR1 SGHDT, CDR2 YYEEEE. V gave up 1 base and J gave up 7 bases; unmatched junction bases: 13. CDR3: CASSLNPNARGQEQYF. In DNA, the CDR3 is TGTGCCAGCAGCTTGAACCCGAATGCCAGGGGGCAGGAGCAGTACTTC.

This clonotype has only a few counts. The chain links TRBV9 to TRBJ2-3; TRBD1 or TRBD2 may be the D gene (5 bases each). CDR3 length equals 15 residues. The V end was cut by 2 bases, the J end by 1 base, with 11 bases between. The germline CDR1 and CDR2 sequences are SGDLS and YYNGEE. The CDR3 loop is CASSVGTVRTDTQYF. CDR3 in DNA: TGTGCCAGCAGCGTGGGGACGGTCCGCACAGATACGCAGTATTTT.

V usage is TRBV20-1 and J usage is TRBJ2-3; D not certain. The CDR3 spans 12 residues. V gave up 5 bases and J gave up 2 bases, with 8 bases separating them. Per germline, CDR1 DFQATT and CDR2 SNEGSKA (reference sequence). CDR3 region: CSADGATDTQYF. Written as DNA, the CDR3 is TGCAGTGCTGACGGCGCCACAGATACGCAGTATTTT.

This clonotype came up a few times. The chain uses TRBV20-1 and TRBJ2-7; a possible D gene is TRBD1 (5 bases). Germline CDR1 is DFQATT and CDR2 is SNEGSKA (reference sequence). The V end lost 5 bases, the J end lost 1 base, and 12 bases lay between the germline ends. The CDR3 has 13 residues. CDR3 residues: CSAEQGRSYEQYF. The CDR3 DNA sequence: TGCAGTGCTGAGCAGGGAAGATCCTACGAGCAGTACTTC.

The chain uses TRBV11-2 and TRBJ2-2, with D maybe TRBD2 (5 bases). There are 13 residues in the CDR3. V was pared by 5 bases and J by 8 bases, with 12 bases between. The V gene's germline CDR1 is SGHAT and CDR2 FQNNGV. The CDR3 reads CASSPTSAGELFF. For the CDR3, the DNA is TGTGCCAGCAGCCCCACTAGTGCGGGGGAGCTGTTTTTT.

The genes are TRBV7-2 and TRBJ2-2, with D perhaps TRBD2 (6 bases). Germline assignment: CDR1 SGHTA and CDR2 FQGNSA. The V gene lost 2 bases and the J gene lost 1 base, with 11 bases spanning the gap. This CDR3 has 16 amino acids. CDR3 nucleotide sequence: TGTGCCAGCAGCTTAATGACTAGTCGGAACACCGGGGAGCTGTTTTTT. Its translation is CASSLMTSRNTGELFF.

The chain employs TRBV7-2 and TRBJ2-1; D not certain. The CDR3 runs to 15 residues. V shed 2 bases and J shed 8 bases, with 16 bases lying between them. The germline V gene encodes CDR1 SGHTA and CDR2 FQGNSA. The CDR3 loop reads CASSLLVFPADEQFF. CDR3 bases: TGTGCCAGCAGCTTACTAGTATTCCCGGCGGATGAGCAGTTCTTC.

This clonotype has at least ten counts. This chain uses TRBV7-2 with TRBJ2-7; TRBD2 is a possible D gene (5 bases). Between the trimmed V and J ends, which lost 3 bases and 6 bases, there was a span of 6 bases. Germline CDR1 is SGHTA and CDR2 is FQGNSA. CDR3 size: 11 residues. The CDR3 loop reads CASSFTSEQYF. The CDR3 region has the DNA TGTGCCAGCAGCTTTACTAGCGAGCAGTACTTC.

V is TRBV11-2 and J is TRBJ2-1, with D tentatively TRBD1 (5 bases). The V and J ends lost 3 bases and 13 bases respectively, with 16 bases between them. The CDR3 has 13 residues. Germline CDR1 is SGHAT and CDR2 is FQNNGV. The CDR3 region has the DNA TGTGCCAGCAGCTTGGGCACAGGAGAGACCCAGTTCTTC. Translation gives CASSLGTGETQFF.